Presented here are 26 T cell receptor beta chains from one specimen sequenced in a study of blood T cell repertoires in COVID-19. Only in-frame clones appear in the TCRdb table, and some are missing; sequencing was by immunoSEQ multiplex PCR. This table has tens of thousands of clones, 84% appearing once. The sequenced sample consisted of peripheral blood. These receptors originate from a human donor in a cohort sampled during active COVID-19.

The rearrangement joins TRBV4-1 to TRBJ1-1; D unresolved. Germline CDR1 MGHRA, CDR2 YSYEKL. The CDR3 totals 13 residues. Between the trimmed V and J ends, which lost 5 bases and 1 base, there was a span of 8 bases. The CDR3 DNA reads TGCGCCAGCAGCGCCACGGGGAACACTGAAGCTTTCTTT. It yields the protein CASSATGNTEAFF.

The CDR3 DNA reads as TGTGCCAGCAGAGAACAGGGGAACACTGAAGCTTTCTTT. As protein: CASREQGNTEAFF. The chain joins TRBV27 to TRBJ1-1; perhaps TRBD1 as D (6 bases). Looked up from germline, CDR1 is MNHEY and CDR2 is SMNVEV (reference sequence). The V and J ends lost 6 bases and 1 base respectively, with 9 bases between them. The CDR3 has 13 amino acids.

The V and J genes are TRBV3-1 (or the pseudogene TRBV3-2) and TRBJ1-4, with D unresolved. The CDR3 has 14 amino acids. V was cut by 5 bases and J by 11 bases, with 18 bases left in between. CDR1 LGHDT and CDR2 YNNKEL come from the germline V gene (reference sequence). Written as DNA, the CDR3 is TGTGCCAGCAGCTTAGCGAGTGGTACGTCGAAACTGTTTTTT. Translation: CASSLASGTSKLFF.

In nucleotides, the CDR3 is TGCGCCAGCAGCTTGGAAGGACAGAACACTGAAGCTTTCTTT. It codes for CASSLEGQNTEAFF. The chain couples TRBV5-1 to TRBJ1-1; D is perhaps TRBD1 (5 bases). The V gene's germline CDR1 is SGHRS and CDR2 YFSETQ. The CDR3 consists of 14 residues. V was cut by 0 bases and J by 1 base, with 7 bases left in between.

V is TRBV6-5 and J is TRBJ1-2, with TRBD1 identical over 7 bases. The CDR3 runs to 12 residues. The V gene's germline CDR1 is MNHEY and CDR2 SVGAGI. Trimming cost V 6 bases and J 8 bases; bases outside gene matches: 6. The CDR3 is CASSLTGNGYTF. The CDR3 DNA sequence: TGTGCCAGCAGCCTGACAGGGAACGGCTACACCTTC.

The chain employs TRBV6-5 and TRBJ2-7; TRBD1 matches at 8 bases. The CDR3 spans 13 residues. Germline loops: CDR1 MNHEY, CDR2 SVGAGI. With V trimmed by 6 bases and J by 3 bases, 4 bases remained unmatched. Here the CDR3 reads CASRRQGNYEQYF. The CDR3 DNA reads TGTGCCAGCAGGAGACAGGGGAACTACGAGCAGTACTTC.

Concerning this clone: Other DNA sequences in the sample encode the same CDR3. The V gene is TRBV5-4, the J gene TRBJ2-7; TRBD2 aligns across 10 bases. The germline CDR1 and CDR2 sequences are SGHNT and YYREEE (reference sequence). The CDR3 loop spans 16 amino acids. The V segment lost 0 bases and the J segment 0 bases; nucleotides outside the gene matches: 3. CDR3 DNA: TGTGCCAGCAGCTTGGGACTAGCGGGCAGCTCCTACGAGCAGTACTTC. This codes for CASSLGLAGSSYEQYF.

The J gene is TRBJ2-7, the V gene TRBV5-5; no definite D call. Germline assignment: CDR1 SGHKS and CDR2 YYEKEE (reference sequence). This CDR3 is built from 14 residues. The germline V and J ends were trimmed by 1 base and 4 bases, with 12 bases remaining between them. CDR3 amino acids: CASSLSPTGYEQYF. CDR3 DNA: TGTGCCAGCAGCTTGAGTCCCACTGGTTACGAGCAGTACTTC.

This clone was seen a single time. The chain links TRBV12-3 or TRBV12-4 to TRBJ1-1, with a possible D match to TRBD1 (6 bases). The CDR3 has 12 residues. Trimming took off 3 bases at V and 9 bases at J, with 11 bases between the two ends. In DNA, the CDR3 is TGTGCCAGCAGTTTGGACAGACTAAAAGCTTTCTTT. Amino acids: CASSLDRLKAFF.

The rearrangement links TRBV2 to TRBJ1-4, with D unclear. V was pared by 7 bases and J by 0 bases, with 12 bases between. The CDR3 spans 15 residues. Germline values: CDR1 SNHLY, CDR2 FYNNEI. The DNA for the CDR3 is TGTGCCAGCATACGGGATTTTGCAACTAATGAAAAACTGTTTTTT. It translates to CASIRDFATNEKLFF. The full variable domain, completed using reference TRBV2 and TRBJ1-4, is EPEVTQTPSHQVTQMGQEVILRCVPISNHLYFYWYRQILGQKVEFLVSFYNNEISEKSEIFDDQFSVERPDGSNFTLKIRSTKLEDSAMYFCASIRDFATNEKLFFGSGTQLSVL.

This clone was observed a single time. The gene calls are TRBV5-6 and TRBJ2-3, with 9 bases fitting TRBD2. V trimming: 0 bases; J trimming: 2 bases; junction bases outside the gene matches: 4. CDR1 and CDR2 from the germline V gene are SGHDT and YYEEEE. The CDR3 contains 16 residues. The CDR3 region is CASSLVAGGVTDTQYF. The CDR3, as DNA: TGTGCCAGCAGCTTGGTTGCGGGGGGGGTCACAGATACGCAGTATTTT.

The V gene is TRBV19, the J gene TRBJ1-5; weak D call: TRBD1 (6 bases). Germline V gene data show CDR1 as LNHDA and CDR2 as SQIVND (reference sequence). V lost 2 bases to trimming and J lost 4 bases, with 18 bases between them. The CDR3 is made up of 17 amino acids. As DNA, the CDR3 is TGTGCCAGTAGTATAATACAGGGTGAGATTGGAAATCAGCCCCAGCATTTT. Its protein product is CASSIIQGEIGNQPQHF.

The chain recombines TRBV2 with TRBJ2-1, with TRBD2 as a possible D gene (5 bases). V was shortened by 2 bases and J by 7 bases, with 6 bases between the two germline ends. Germline CDR1 SNHLY, CDR2 FYNNEI. CDR3 length: 12 residues. The DNA of the CDR3 is TGTGCCAGCAGTGAACGGGGTAATGAGCAGTTCTTC. Protein: CASSERGNEQFF.

The V and J genes are TRBV7-9 and TRBJ1-4, with 10 bases fitting TRBD1. The CDR3 runs 16 residues. CDR1 is SEHNR and CDR2 is FQNEAQ in the germline V gene (reference sequence). The ends lost 5 bases at V and 3 bases at J; junction bases unmatched: 6. CDR3 loop: CASSATGGSSNEKLFF. The CDR3 DNA is TGTGCCAGCAGCGCGACAGGGGGCTCTTCTAATGAAAAACTGTTTTTT. Complete variable domain (other parts from reference TRBV7-9 and TRBJ1-4): DTGVSQNPRHKITKRGQNVTFRCDPISEHNRLYWYRQTLGQGPEFLTYFQNEAQLEKSRLLSDRFSAERPKGSFSTLEIQRTEQGDSAMYLCASSATGGSSNEKLFFGSGTQLSVL.

The chain links TRBV27 to TRBJ2-1, with a tentative D call TRBD2 (6 bases). CDR3 length: 15 amino acids. Between the trimmed V and J ends, which lost 7 bases and 2 bases, there was a span of 15 bases. From germline, CDR1 is MNHEY and CDR2 SMNVEV (reference sequence). The CDR3 protein is CASTLRRAPYNEQFF. The CDR3 DNA follows: TGTGCCAGCACCCTGAGGAGGGCCCCCTACAATGAGCAGTTCTTC.

This clone was detected a few times. The gene calls are TRBV29-1 and TRBJ1-4, with 9 nucleotides matching TRBD1. The CDR3 is 14 amino acids. Trimming removed 6 bases from V and 4 bases from J; junction bases left unmatched: 6. Germline lookup yields CDR1 SQVTM and CDR2 ANQGSEA. In DNA, the CDR3 is TGCAGCGTGAAGGACAGGGGAAATAATGAAAAACTGTTTTTT. Residues: CSVKDRGNNEKLFF.

V usage is TRBV2 and J usage is TRBJ1-1, with 7 bases matching TRBD1. CDR1 is SNHLY, CDR2 FYNNEI, per germline. CDR3 length equals 12 residues. The J segment lost 8 bases and the V segment lost 8 bases, leaving 8 bases of the junction unmatched. CDR3 protein: CASHGQVIEAFF. The CDR3 DNA reads as TGTGCCAGCCATGGACAGGTCATAGAAGCTTTCTTT. The full variable domain, in which reference TRBV2 and TRBJ1-1 provide the parts outside the CDR3, is EPEVTQTPSHQVTQMGQEVILRCVPISNHLYFYWYRQILGQKVEFLVSFYNNEISEKSEIFDDQFSVERPDGSNFTLKIRSTKLEDSAMYFCASHGQVIEAFFGQGTRLTVV.

This chain joins TRBV4-1 and TRBJ2-5; 7 nucleotides agree with TRBD1. The trim removed 8 bases at V and 2 bases at J, leaving 5 bases unmatched. Germline V CDR1 and CDR2: MGHRA, YSYEKL. This CDR3 has 13 residues. CDR3 nucleotides: TGCGCCAGCTCCCAACAGGGGCAAGAGACCCAGTACTTC. Translated: CASSQQGQETQYF.

The chain uses TRBV30 and TRBJ2-6; D is undetermined. CDR1 and CDR2 from the germline V gene are GTSNPN and SVGIG (reference sequence). The CDR3 runs 15 residues. With 7 bases removed from V and 0 bases from J, the gap between germline ends came to 13 bases. The CDR3 loop is CASSPDNSGANVLTF. The CDR3 DNA follows: TGTGCCTCCTCACCAGACAACTCTGGGGCCAACGTCCTGACTTTC.

The chain recombines TRBV5-1 with TRBJ1-1; tentatively, D is TRBD1 (6 bases). This CDR3 has 13 residues. Trimming took off 3 bases at V and 5 bases at J, with 11 bases between the two ends. Germline assignment: CDR1 SGHRS and CDR2 YFSETQ. CDR3 region: CASSWNRETEAFF. The CDR3 DNA reads as TGCGCCAGCAGCTGGAACAGGGAGACTGAAGCTTTCTTT. The whole variable domain, remainder taken from reference TRBV5-1 and TRBJ1-1, is KAGVTQTPRYLIKTRGQQVTLSCSPISGHRSVSWYQQTPGQGLQFLFEYFSETQRNKGNFPGRFSGRQFSNSRSEMNVSTLELGDSALYLCASSWNRETEAFFGQGTRLTVV.

A single count supports this clone. The gene calls are TRBV18 and TRBJ2-7, with unresolved D. Trimming took off 5 bases at V and 5 bases at J, with 13 bases between the two ends. The CDR3 totals 13 residues. Germline V gene data show CDR1 as KGHSH and CDR2 as LQKENI. The CDR3 region is CASSTYQDHEQYF. The CDR3 DNA sequence: TGTGCCAGCTCAACCTATCAGGATCACGAGCAGTACTTC. Filled out from reference TRBV18 and TRBJ2-7, the complete variable domain reads NAGVMQNPRHLVRRRGQEARLRCSPMKGHSHVYWYRQLPEEGLKFMVYLQKENIIDESGMPKERFSAEFPKEGPSILRIQQVVRGDSAAYFCASSTYQDHEQYFGPGTRLTVT.

The rearrangement uses TRBV2 and TRBJ2-7, with TRBD1 matching over 8 bases. Germline assignment: CDR1 SNHLY and CDR2 FYNNEI. V shed 5 bases and J 3 bases; nucleotides not matched to a gene: 3. This CDR3 spans 13 amino acids. The CDR3 coding sequence is TGTGCCAGCAGTCGGACAGGGCTCTACGAGCAGTACTTC. It codes for CASSRTGLYEQYF.

V gene TRBV5-1 combines with J gene TRBJ2-2; TRBD1 matches at 8 bases. In germline, CDR1 is SGHRS, CDR2 YFSETQ. Trimming removed 7 bases from V and 1 base from J; junction bases left unmatched: 3. This CDR3 is 14 amino acids long. The CDR3 reads CASSGTGNTGELFF. In DNA, the CDR3 is TGCGCCAGCTCTGGGACAGGGAACACCGGGGAGCTGTTTTTT. Supplemented by reference TRBV5-1 and TRBJ2-2, the full variable domain reads KAGVTQTPRYLIKTRGQQVTLSCSPISGHRSVSWYQQTPGQGLQFLFEYFSETQRNKGNFPGRFSGRQFSNSRSEMNVSTLELGDSALYLCASSGTGNTGELFFGEGSRLTVL.

V is TRBV5-1 and J is TRBJ2-2, with 10 bases aligning to TRBD1. In germline, CDR1 is SGHRS, CDR2 YFSETQ. V lost 4 bases, J lost 5 bases, and 8 bases stayed unmatched. The CDR3 contains 16 residues. The CDR3: CASSPGTGDGTGELFF. The CDR3 DNA follows: TGCGCCAGCAGCCCCGGGACAGGGGATGGGACCGGGGAGCTGTTTTTT.

The chain joins TRBV28 to TRBJ2-7; 10 bases align to TRBD1. Trimming took 8 bases from V and 3 from J; bases not matched to a gene: 10. Germline lookup yields CDR1 MDHEN and CDR2 SYDVKM. This CDR3 has 15 amino acids. This CDR3 is CASSPLDRGYYEQYF. CDR3 in DNA: TGTGCCAGCTCTCCCTTGGACAGGGGGTACTACGAGCAGTACTTC.

The rearrangement links TRBV7-9 to TRBJ1-1; possible D gene TRBD1, 6 bases. V gave up 5 bases and J gave up 1 base, with 20 bases separating them. The CDR3 covers 17 residues. In germline, CDR1 is SEHNR, CDR2 FQNEAQ (reference sequence). The DNA of the CDR3 is TGTGCCAGCAGCCCCAATCCAGGGGCTCGGGCGAACACTGAAGCTTTCTTT. This codes for CASSPNPGARANTEAFF.